This is a list of T cell receptor beta chains from one sample in a study of cytomegalovirus exposure and HLA in healthy donors. Only in-frame clones appear in the TCRdb table, and some are missing; sequencing was by immunoSEQ multiplex PCR. Here the sample table reports about 48,000 clones. The sample consisted of PBMCs. These receptors were collected from a male donor in good health and CMV-seropositive. CDR3s include the opening cysteine and the closing phenylalanine or tryptophan. Each record gives: V gene, J gene, D gene, CDR3 protein, CDR3 DNA. The D gene is left open where the match is weak.

TRBV6-6	TRBJ1-5	-	CASSSGYNQPQHF	TGTGCCAGCAGTTCAGGGTACAATCAGCCCCAGCATTTT
TRBV25-1	TRBJ1-5	TRBD1	CASISRDRGDQPQHF	TGTGCCAGCATATCCCGGGACAGGGGTGATCAGCCCCAGCATTTT
TRBV28	TRBJ1-1	TRBD1	CASSLDRGRTEAFF	TGTGCCAGCAGTTTGGACAGGGGGAGGACTGAAGCTTTCTTT
TRBV4-3	TRBJ2-1	-	CASSQERAAAWFF	TGCGCCAGCAGCCAAGAACGTGCGGCAGCGTGGTTCTTC
TRBV6-1	TRBJ1-2	-	CASSTSGTLYGYTF	TGTGCCAGCAGTACCTCCGGGACTCTTTATGGCTACACCTTC
TRBV7-9	TRBJ2-5	TRBD2	CASRLAGEETQYF	TGTGCCAGCAGACTAGCGGGTGAAGAGACCCAGTACTTC
TRBV11-2	TRBJ1-1	-	CASSLDRIEAFF	TGTGCCAGCAGCTTAGATCGTATTGAAGCTTTCTTT
TRBV5-1	TRBJ1-6	-	CASSLGQGSSYNSPLHF	TGCGCCAGCAGCTTGGGTCAGGGGAGCTCCTATAATTCACCCCTCCACTTT
TRBV7-2	TRBJ2-2	TRBD2	CASRGGSGGNTGELFF	TGTGCCAGCAGAGGCGGGTCGGGGGGGAACACCGGGGAGCTGTTTTTT
TRBV4-1	TRBJ1-3	TRBD1	CASKSRDRAYSGNTIYF	TGCGCCAGCAAGAGCCGGGACAGGGCATACTCTGGAAACACCATATATTTT
TRBV5-6	TRBJ2-7	-	CASSLAIRGRYEQYF	TGTGCCAGCAGCTTGGCCATCAGGGGACGGTACGAGCAGTACTTC
TRBV7-6	TRBJ2-1	TRBD2	CASSPDRGGQSNEQFF	TGTGCCAGCAGCCCAGACCGGGGAGGGCAATCCAATGAGCAGTTCTTC
TRBV5-1	TRBJ2-3	TRBD1	CASSWTGGTTDTQYF	TGCGCCAGCAGCTGGACAGGGGGTACTACAGATACGCAGTATTTT
TRBV30	TRBJ1-1	TRBD1	CAWSAGQGVAFF	TGTGCCTGGAGTGCAGGACAGGGGGTAGCTTTCTTT
TRBV18	TRBJ1-1	-	CASSPSVKNTEAFF	TGTGCCAGCTCCCCGTCAGTCAAGAACACTGAAGCTTTCTTT
TRBV5-1	TRBJ1-1	TRBD1	CASSFGFTGGTEAFF	TGCGCCAGCAGCTTTGGCTTTACAGGGGGAACTGAAGCTTTCTTT
TRBV29-1	TRBJ2-1	-	CSVEGGAGRAGQFF	TGCAGCGTTGAAGGCGGGGCGGGTCGGGCAGGGCAGTTCTTC
TRBV9	TRBJ1-2	TRBD1	CASSGQGLTYTF	TGTGCCAGCAGCGGACAGGGTTTGACCTACACCTTC
TRBV5-1	TRBJ2-2	TRBD1	CASSPDRGSTGELFF	TGCGCCAGCAGTCCGGACAGGGGAAGCACCGGGGAGCTGTTTTTT
TRBV5-5	TRBJ1-4	TRBD1	CASSPPGGGNEKLFF	TGTGCCAGCAGTCCACCAGGGGGCGGCAATGAAAAACTGTTTTTT
TRBV5-6	TRBJ1-3	-	CASSFPGHISGNTIYF	TGTGCCAGCAGCTTCCCGGGACATATTTCTGGAAACACCATATATTTT
TRBV27	TRBJ1-1	-	CASSFGRENTEAFF	TGTGCCAGCAGTTTCGGACGGGAAAACACTGAAGCTTTCTTT
TRBV4-3	TRBJ2-3	-	CASSQGAPDTQYF	TGCGCCAGCAGCCAAGGCGCACCAGATACGCAGTATTTT
TRBV4-2	TRBJ1-6	-	CASSQDTGVYSPLHF	TGTGCCAGCAGCCAAGACACGGGAGTGTATTCACCCCTCCACTTT
TRBV9	TRBJ2-1	TRBD2	CASSVTSWSGGSYNEQFF	TGTGCCAGCAGCGTAACAAGTTGGAGCGGGGGCTCCTACAATGAGCAGTTCTTC
TRBV15	TRBJ1-4	TRBD1	CATRVAGQGEKLFF	TGTGCCACCAGGGTAGCGGGACAGGGTGAAAAACTGTTTTTT
TRBV30	TRBJ1-3	-	CAWSGSWQLGENTIYF	TGTGCCTGGAGTGGTAGTTGGCAGCTCGGGGAAAACACCATATATTTT
TRBV5-4	TRBJ2-3	-	CASSEDKITDTQCF	TGTGCCAGCAGCGAAGACAAAATCACAGATACGCAGTGTTTT
TRBV11-3	TRBJ1-5	TRBD1	CASSFGQGDQPQHF	TGTGCCAGCAGCTTCGGGCAGGGGGACCAGCCCCAGCATTTT
TRBV5-1	TRBJ1-1	TRBD1	CASSLTTGGNTEAFF	TGCGCCAGCAGCTTGACGACAGGGGGGAACACTGAAGCTTTCTTT
TRBV7-2	TRBJ2-5	TRBD2	CASSLDGGGASTQYF	TGTGCCAGCAGCTTAGATGGCGGGGGGGCGTCGACCCAGTACTTC
TRBV12-5	TRBJ2-3	-	CASGLLAGRGDTQYF	TGTGCTAGTGGTTTGTTGGCAGGCCGAGGGGATACGCAGTATTTT
TRBV19	TRBJ2-1	TRBD2	CASSWRASGGSYNEQFF	TGTGCCAGTAGCTGGCGGGCTAGCGGGGGATCCTACAATGAGCAGTTCTTC
TRBV7-2	TRBJ2-2	TRBD1	CASSLDRVPNTGELFF	TGTGCCAGCAGCCTCGACAGGGTTCCTAACACCGGGGAGCTGTTTTTT
TRBV5-1	TRBJ2-7	-	CASSLGGDSYEQYF	TGCGCCAGCAGCTTGGGGGGGGACTCCTACGAGCAGTACTTC
TRBV7-2	TRBJ1-2	TRBD1	CASRQTGLLWGYTF	TGTGCCAGCAGACAGACAGGGCTCCTATGGGGCTACACCTTC
TRBV6-5	TRBJ2-7	-	CASSYSHISYEQYF	TGTGCCAGCAGTTATTCGCACATCTCCTACGAGCAGTACTTC
TRBV11-1	TRBJ2-7	-	CASSADSYEQYF	TGTGCCAGCAGCGCAGACTCCTACGAGCAGTACTTC
TRBV28	TRBJ2-1	-	CASSSTSSSYNEQFF	TGTGCCAGCAGTAGCACTTCAAGCTCCTACAATGAGCAGTTCTTC